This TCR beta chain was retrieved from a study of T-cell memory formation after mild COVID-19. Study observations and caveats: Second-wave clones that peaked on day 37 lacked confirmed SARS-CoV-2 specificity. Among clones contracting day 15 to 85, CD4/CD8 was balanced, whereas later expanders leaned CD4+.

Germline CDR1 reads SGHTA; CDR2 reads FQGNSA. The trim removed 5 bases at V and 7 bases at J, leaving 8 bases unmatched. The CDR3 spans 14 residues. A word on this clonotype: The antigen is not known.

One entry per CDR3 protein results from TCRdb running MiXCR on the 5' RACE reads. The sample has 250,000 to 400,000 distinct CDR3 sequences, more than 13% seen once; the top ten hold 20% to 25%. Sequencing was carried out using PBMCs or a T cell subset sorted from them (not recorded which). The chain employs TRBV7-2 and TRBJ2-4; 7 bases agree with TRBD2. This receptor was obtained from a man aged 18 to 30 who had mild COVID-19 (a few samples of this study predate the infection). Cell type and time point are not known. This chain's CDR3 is CASSQRTRPNIQYF. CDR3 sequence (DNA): TGTGCCAGCAGCCAGAGGACTAGACCGAACATTCAGTACTTC.